The rows below give T cell receptor beta chains drawn from one sample of a study of T cells in pancreatic ductal adenocarcinoma. Assay used: immunoSEQ multiplex PCR; TCRdb lists only in-frame clones, some missing. The data contain 16,000 or so clones, around 91% of them singletons. The sequenced material came from PBMCs. Every receptor here comes from a human donor with pancreatic ductal adenocarcinoma. The CDR3 runs from the conserved cysteine through the conserved F or W. Fields, in order: D gene, J gene, V gene, CDR3 protein. D genes are given only for firm matches.

- | TRBJ2-3 | TRBV9 | CASYPIARSSTDTQYF
TRBD2 | TRBJ2-1 | TRBV5-6 | CASSLLSGRSRNEQFF
TRBD2 | TRBJ2-3 | TRBV4-3 | CASSQDLWGTRGTDTQYF
- | TRBJ2-2 | TRBV5-8 | CASSLQSIGAGGELFF
- | TRBJ2-7 | TRBV21-1 | CASKGTSGSQGEQYF
TRBD1 | TRBJ1-2 | TRBV7-9 | CASSIPGQGDYGYTF
- | TRBJ2-1 | TRBV5-4 | CASSSTGNPYNEQFF
- | TRBJ1-1 | TRBV5-8 | CASSLVRQGSTEAFF
- | TRBJ2-4 | TRBV4-3 | CASSQDLSTRGLGNIQYF
TRBD1 | TRBJ1-1 | TRBV6-5 | CASSWAGTGMNTEAFF
TRBD2 | TRBJ2-1 | TRBV6-5 | CASSYSLAEYNEQFF